This TCR beta chain was retrieved from a study of CDR3 diversity in severe acne. TCRdb called the PCR reads again in MiXCR, with one record for every CDR3 protein. The sample has 100,000 or so distinct CDR3 sequences, 45% to 60% seen once. Trimming took off 0 bases at V and 7 bases at J, with 15 bases between the two ends. The CDR3 runs 14 residues. The V gene's germline CDR1 is SQVTM and CDR2 ANQGSEA. This clonotype is medium-sized. The V and J genes are TRBV29-1 and TRBJ1-2, with D unresolved. The material sequenced was blood. This receptor was obtained from a male donor with acne. The CDR3 here is CSVEDLEGGSGYTF. CDR3 nucleotides: TGCAGCGTTGAAGATCTGGAGGGAGGGAGTGGCTACACCTTC.